Given below is one T cell receptor beta chain in context. V lost 2 bases to trimming and J lost 2 bases; unmatched junction nucleotides: 2. Germline V gene sequence: CDR1 SGHVS, CDR2 FQNEAQ. This CDR3 is 15 amino acids long. The data originate from a study of blood T cell repertoires in COVID-19. Looking at the study overall: Both acute and convalescent COVID-19 samples were obtained from the United States, Italy and Spain. Sources were T cells, B-cell-depleted T cells, or PBMCs; the material itself was cDNA or gDNA.

As handled by the study authors: The assay estimated nucleated cells by amplifying reference gene primers. Assay used: immunoSEQ multiplex PCR; TCRdb lists only in-frame clones, some missing. V and J calls and clone size come straight from that table; D and trimming were deduced from the DNA. This table has around 57,000 clones, around nine tenths appearing once. The sample taken for sequencing was peripheral blood. This receptor was taken from a man in his fifties or sixties with active COVID-19. The rearrangement links TRBV7-8 to TRBJ2-7; 11 bases agree with TRBD2. The CDR3, as DNA: TGTGCCAGCAGCTTAACTAGCGGGGGAGCCTACGAGCAGTACTTC. It is translated as CASSLTSGGAYEQYF.